This TCR beta chain came from a study of T cells in Graves' hyperthyroidism and ophthalmopathy (dated by TCRdb to between 2017 and 2020). As for the study more broadly: Peripheral blood samples were taken at the time of initial diagnosis, prior to any treatment. An independent validation cohort of around 19 hyperthyroidism patients and about 15 patients who later progressed to ophthalmopathy tested prospective prediction of ophthalmopathy. TCR Vbeta CDR3 sequencing of around 130 peripheral blood samples (fewer than 45 ophthalmopathy, about 74 hyperthyroidism and some 17 progressor patients) is reported in the paper. The approximately 90 discovery patients were randomly split 7:3 into training and test sets. In addition, the study compared T-cell repertoires in thyroid tissue and in blood from roughly six Graves' hyperthyroidism patients. Following sampling, methimazole starting at 30 mg daily was given to hyperthyroidism patients, and high-dose intravenous methylprednisolone was given to ophthalmopathy patients. To identify distinguishing TCR V-J signatures, a discovery cohort of 90 to 100 patients was used, comprising 43 with Graves' ophthalmopathy and around 57 with stable Graves' hyperthyroidism. General study outcomes and caveats: Blood samples also contained most of the expanded thyroid clonotypes (frequency above 0.001), which suggests that blood repertoires may reflect thyroid immune responses. During validation, the model predicted progression to ophthalmopathy a median of around six months ahead of onset, with around 71% sensitivity and less than 85% specificity. A 13 V-J signature model separated ophthalmopathy from stable hyperthyroidism, with approximately 87% sensitivity and about 81% specificity in cross-validation and 80%/75% in testing. No statistical method was used to fix the sample size in advance, and group allocation was not hidden from the investigators.

In the ophthalmopathy patients, disease was moderately to severely active, with a Clinical Activity Score of 3 or more, a NOSPECS grade of 4 or more, and a duration of less than 3 months. Patients with uncontrolled infections, other autoimmune diseases, pregnancy or lactation were excluded. Diagnoses relied on clinical symptoms, serum thyroxine and TRAb, thyroid ultrasound and orbital computed tomography. Ficoll-Paque density gradient centrifugation was used to isolate PBMCs from 9.5 to 10 ml of fresh peripheral blood. Total RNA was extracted using Trizol reagent, and RNA quality was assessed on an Agilent 2100 Bioanalyzer. Measured from the cysteine to the phenylalanine, the CDR3 is 16 residues long. CDR3 DNA only is kept here, 48 bases in frame from base 1. CDR1 SGHDT and CDR2 YYEEEE are derived from the germline V gene. Trimming removed 0 bases from V and 3 bases from J, leaving 15 bases between the germline ends.

As regards this clonotype: Its antigen is not yet known. No much larger clonotype is one base removed from it; base qualities were not supplied.

The TCR beta CDR3 regions were amplified from RNA transcripts. A first-round RT-PCR of the TCR CDR3 used the HTBI primer set with the Qiagen OneStep RT-PCR kit. Libraries were constructed in a second round of multiplex PCR, after which size selection and purification were performed. Sequencing of the libraries was done on an Illumina HiSeq2000 using paired-end 100 bp reads. The original methods were these. SOAPnuke was used to process the raw data, throwing out any read that contained adapters or uncalled bases, had a mean Phred below 15, or lacked an exact constant-primer or identifier match. COPE v1.2.5 was used to merge the high-quality paired reads, and each unique nucleotide sequence was defined as a clonotype. Clonotypes were aligned to IMGT TRBV, TRBD and TRBJ reference segments using MiTCR v1.1. The analysis included only V-J combinations with a frequency above 0.0001, which together covered 99% to 99.2% of the repertoires. The TCS score was defined as the ratio of F50 (clonal expansion) to E x V (chaos), calculated using BLOSUM62-based TCRdist between CDR3 peptides within each V-J. Welch's t-statistics and random forest reduced 514 V-J features to fewer than 15, which were used in a naive Bayes classifier (R e1071). TCRdb reran the public reads through fastp at Q25 and MiXCR, keeping productive beta chains. Merged by CDR3 protein, the rows form single entries marked with the most common genes and DNA. In this record, the V and J calls reflect TCRdb's handling and not the investigators' own analysis. Recorded for this sample are approximately 380,000 distinct CDR3 sequences; around 20% of them occurred a single time. The top ten clones comprise around 40% of the sample.

This TCR derives from a man aged 18-30 years with Graves' ophthalmopathy. Sequencing used blood. The sequence joins TRBV5-6 to TRBJ2-5, with the D gene not confidently named. The DNA is TGTGCCAGCAGCTTGGCTGCTAGTATCCCCAAAGAGACCCAGTACTTC. This is translated as CASSLAASIPKETQYF.